The text below deals with one T cell receptor beta chain. The source of the sample is a study of PD-1 blockade in classical Hodgkin lymphoma. The assay was immunoSEQ multiplex PCR, and TCRdb's table has in-frame clones only and misses some. This sample yields 30,000 to 35,000 clones, of which roughly 82% are seen a single time; about 32% belongs to the top ten. CDR1 and CDR2 from the germline V gene are MNHEY and SMNVEV (reference sequence). V lost 5 bases, J lost 4 bases, and 4 bases stayed unmatched. This CDR3 contains 13 residues. All patients experienced relapse after autologous stem cell transplantation, and brentuximab vedotin exposure was variable.

The TCR originated in a human donor with classical Hodgkin lymphoma. The rearrangement links TRBV27 to TRBJ1-2; 7 bases fit TRBD1. Sequences were derived from peripheral blood mononuclear cells (PBMCs), sampled at baseline. CDR3 DNA sequence: TGTGCCAGCAGTCCCTCAGGGGGCTATGGCTACACCTTC. This gives the protein CASSPSGGYGYTF.